This TCR beta chain emerged from a study of T-cell memory formation after mild COVID-19. As concerns this clonotype: Its target is unknown.

The CDR3 contains 17 residues. Germline CDR1 reads KGHDR; CDR2 reads SFDVKD. V gave up 8 bases and J gave up 2 bases; unmatched junction bases: 11. MiXCR, applied by TCRdb to the 5' RACE reads, yields one record per CDR3 protein. Of about 470,000 distinct CDR3 sequences listed, approximately 18% were seen once; the top ten hold over 9%. Overall study results and limits: Clones shrinking between day 15 and 85 showed a balanced CD4/CD8 split, and those that grew later tilted toward CD4+. Researchers could not confirm that second-wave clones peaking on day 37 targeted SARS-CoV-2. Among CD4+ contracting clones, most were CM and EM, and CD8+ ones EMRA.

This sequence was found in an adult woman who had mild COVID-19 (a few samples of this study predate the infection). Cell type and time point are not known. The sample comprised PBMCs or a T cell subset sorted from them (not recorded which). This chain joins TRBV24-1 and TRBJ2-3, with 11 nucleotides matching TRBD2. For the CDR3, the DNA is TGTGCCACCAAAGCTAGCGGGAGGCACGCTCTCACAGATACGCAGTATTTT. This translates into CATKASGRHALTDTQYF.